This TCR beta chain was recorded in a study of cytomegalovirus exposure and HLA in healthy donors. Findings and caveats of the study: That first-cohort TCR clusters tended to co-occur in the 95 to 150 validation repertoires was found in a later analysis. Specificity for CMV antigens was confirmed in vitro for a few of the CMV-associated chains.

A note on this clone: Its specificity is not known. An end of the junction does not agree with germline; a read error may underlie this.

These donors were members of the roughly 110-subject validation cohort, a group separate from the roughly 670-subject first cohort. Germline V gene lookup returns CDR1 MDHEN and CDR2 SYDVKM. The CDR3 has 11 amino acids. Clones were sequenced by immunoSEQ multiplex PCR, and TCRdb holds only the in-frame ones, with some missing. The sample has under 250,000 clones; roughly 91% are singletons. The clonotype comes from a young woman in good health and CMV-seropositive. Sequenced: PBMCs. V gene TRBV28 combines with J gene TRBJ2-7, with D perhaps TRBD1 (6 bases). CDR3: CASGDTGTPRF. In DNA form, the CDR3 reads TGTGCCAGCGGAGACACCGGGACACCCCGCTTC.